The clone carrying this T cell receptor beta chain was seen once. The junction had 9 bases not matched to a gene; V was cut back by 8 bases and J by 4 bases. Germline loops: CDR1 KGHDR, CDR2 SFDVKD. The CDR3 has 15 residues. This entry belongs to a study of response to subunit inactivated influenza vaccine. TCRdb re-derived calls from the RT-PCR reads in MiXCR, one entry per CDR3 protein. The data contain about 650,000 distinct CDR3 sequences, 15% to 18% of them singletons. The rearrangement links TRBV24-1 to TRBJ2-7; TRBD1 aligns across 11 bases. The input for sequencing was PBMCs from blood, taken 11 to 12 days after vaccination. This clonotype was obtained from a man aged 50 or older who received an inactivated influenza vaccine. This CDR3 is CATIEPGQGAYEQYF. In DNA form, the CDR3 reads TGTGCCACCATCGAACCTGGACAGGGGGCTTACGAGCAGTACTTC.